These T cell receptor beta chains were read from a single sample in a study of neoadjuvant anti-PD-1 for oral cavity cancer. Assay used: immunoSEQ multiplex PCR; TCRdb lists only in-frame clones, some missing. The sample includes over 15,000 clones, approximately 79% of them seen just once. Sequenced material: PBMCs, taken before nivolumab (anti-PD-1) treatment. These receptors were obtained from a person between 40 and 79 years old with oral cavity squamous cell carcinoma. The CDR3 runs from the conserved cysteine through the conserved F or W. Fields, in order: V gene, D gene, clone size, J gene, CDR3 protein, CDR3 DNA. The D gene is left open where the match is weak. Clone size is shown for a subset of rows, as once, few, many or a class of expanded clone.

V: TRBV30
D: .
size: .
J: TRBJ1-5
CDR3: CAWSQVRGNQPQHF
DNA: TGTGCCTGGAGTCAGGTGAGGGGCAATCAGCCCCAGCATTTT

V: TRBV25-1
D: TRBD2
size: once
J: TRBJ2-7
CDR3: CASSATGTSAYEQYF
DNA: TGTGCCAGCAGTGCTACCGGGACTAGCGCCTACGAGCAGTACTTC

V: TRBV5-6
D: .
size: .
J: TRBJ1-5
CDR3: CASSSRGRGNQPQHF
DNA: TGTGCCAGCAGCTCCCGCGGGCGGGGCAATCAGCCCCAGCATTTT

V: TRBV28
D: .
size: .
J: TRBJ1-4
CDR3: CASSQSGTDGEKLFF
DNA: TGTGCCAGCAGTCAGTCCGGGACCGACGGTGAAAAACTGTTTTTT

V: TRBV30
D: TRBD2
size: .
J: TRBJ2-1
CDR3: CALGTSGGYNEQFF
DNA: TGTGCCTTGGGGACTAGCGGGGGCTACAATGAGCAGTTCTTC

V: TRBV12-5
D: TRBD1
size: .
J: TRBJ2-7
CDR3: CASSRGTEFGEQYF
DNA: TGTGCTAGTTCCAGGGGGACAGAGTTTGGCGAGCAGTACTTC

V: TRBV9
D: .
size: few
J: TRBJ2-3
CDR3: CASSLMVGSTDTQYF
DNA: TGTGCCAGCAGCCTTATGGTGGGGAGCACAGATACGCAGTATTTT

V: TRBV6-5
D: .
size: .
J: TRBJ1-2
CDR3: CASSYSRHGYGYTF
DNA: TGTGCCAGCAGTTACTCGCGGCACGGCTATGGCTACACCTTC

V: TRBV7-8
D: TRBD1
size: .
J: TRBJ1-1
CDR3: CASSLGTGNTEAFF
DNA: TGTGCCAGCAGCTTAGGGACAGGCAACACTGAAGCTTTCTTT

V: TRBV14
D: TRBD2
size: .
J: TRBJ2-7
CDR3: CASSQAGTTYEQYF
DNA: TGTGCCAGCAGCCAAGCCGGGACTACCTACGAGCAGTACTTC

V: TRBV29-1
D: .
size: .
J: TRBJ2-2
CDR3: CSATLRGWGNTGELFF
DNA: TGCAGCGCAACCCTTCGGGGGTGGGGGAACACCGGGGAGCTGTTTTTT

V: TRBV19
D: .
size: .
J: TRBJ2-1
CDR3: CASSMGGSSYNEQFF
DNA: TGTGCCAGTTCTATGGGTGGTAGCTCCTACAATGAGCAGTTCTTC

V: TRBV10-3
D: .
size: .
J: TRBJ1-1
CDR3: CAISRSGEDTEAFF
DNA: TGTGCCATCTCCAGATCAGGGGAAGACACTGAAGCTTTCTTT

V: TRBV9
D: .
size: .
J: TRBJ2-7
CDR3: CASSVNEQYF
DNA: TGTGCCAGCAGCGTAAACGAGCAGTACTTC

V: TRBV5-1
D: .
size: .
J: TRBJ1-3
CDR3: CASSEPQEGAGNTIYF
DNA: TGCGCCAGCAGCGAGCCCCAGGAAGGGGCTGGAAACACCATATATTTT

V: TRBV4-1
D: TRBD1
size: few
J: TRBJ1-1
CDR3: CASRGTGRMDTEAFF
DNA: TGCGCCAGCAGGGGGACAGGGCGGATGGACACTGAAGCTTTCTTT

V: TRBV29-1
D: TRBD2
size: .
J: TRBJ2-2
CDR3: CSVNGEGNTGELFF
DNA: TGCAGCGTCAACGGGGAGGGAAACACCGGGGAGCTGTTTTTT

V: TRBV6-5
D: TRBD1
size: .
J: TRBJ2-5
CDR3: CASSRGLGSGEQYF
DNA: TGTGCCAGCAGCAGGGGGCTCGGGAGTGGGGAGCAGTACTTC

V: TRBV6-5
D: TRBD1
size: once
J: TRBJ2-7
CDR3: CASRAGTGGYEQYF
DNA: TGTGCCAGCAGGGCCGGGACAGGGGGCTACGAGCAGTACTTC

V: TRBV7-2
D: TRBD1
size: .
J: TRBJ2-3
CDR3: CASSFMTGEASTDTQYF
DNA: TGTGCCAGCAGCTTTATGACAGGGGAGGCTAGCACAGATACGCAGTATTTT

V: TRBV9
D: .
size: .
J: TRBJ2-5
CDR3: CASSAGIQETQYF
DNA: TGTGCCAGCAGCGCGGGGATCCAAGAGACCCAGTACTTC

V: TRBV10-2
D: .
size: .
J: TRBJ1-2
CDR3: CASSVRGDYGYTF
DNA: TGCGCCAGCAGTGTTCGGGGGGACTATGGCTACACCTTC

V: TRBV11-3
D: TRBD2
size: .
J: TRBJ2-1
CDR3: CASSRRTSGRNNEQFF
DNA: TGTGCCAGCAGTCGACGGACTAGCGGGAGAAATAATGAGCAGTTCTTC

V: TRBV4-2
D: .
size: few
J: TRBJ2-2
CDR3: CASSQDRVLRYSGELFF
DNA: TGTGCCAGCAGCCAAGATCGGGTCCTCCGCTACTCGGGGGAGCTGTTTTTT

V: TRBV7-2
D: .
size: .
J: TRBJ1-3
CDR3: CASSERASLGNTIYF
DNA: TGTGCCAGCAGCGAAAGGGCCTCCCTTGGAAACACCATATATTTT

V: TRBV7-2
D: .
size: few
J: TRBJ2-3
CDR3: CASRGLMTDTQYF
DNA: TGTGCCAGCAGGGGACTCATGACAGATACGCAGTATTTT

V: TRBV6-4
D: .
size: .
J: TRBJ1-2
CDR3: CASSDQGGYGYTF
DNA: TGTGCCAGCAGTGACCAAGGGGGCTATGGCTACACCTTC

V: TRBV10-3
D: .
size: .
J: TRBJ2-4
CDR3: CAISEFGGVAKNIQYF
DNA: TGTGCCATCAGTGAATTTGGTGGAGTAGCCAAAAACATTCAGTACTTC

V: TRBV7-6
D: .
size: .
J: TRBJ2-7
CDR3: CASSAHGGTSSPYEQYF
DNA: TGTGCCAGCAGCGCCCACGGCGGGACTTCCAGCCCCTACGAGCAGTACTTC

V: TRBV7-6
D: TRBD1
size: medium-sized
J: TRBJ2-2
CDR3: CASSSGQGATGELFF
DNA: TGTGCCAGCAGCTCGGGACAGGGGGCCACCGGGGAGCTGTTTTTT

V: TRBV7-2
D: .
size: .
J: TRBJ2-7
CDR3: CASTVQGGEQYF
DNA: TGTGCCAGCACAGTCCAGGGTGGCGAGCAGTACTTC

V: TRBV7-9
D: .
size: few
J: TRBJ1-1
CDR3: CASSLGTPNTEAFF
DNA: TGTGCCAGCAGCTTGGGGACCCCGAACACTGAAGCTTTCTTT

V: TRBV27
D: .
size: .
J: TRBJ2-1
CDR3: CASSFGGLIYNEQFF
DNA: TGTGCCAGCAGTTTTGGGGGACTCATATACAATGAGCAGTTCTTC

V: TRBV25-1
D: .
size: .
J: TRBJ2-3
CDR3: CASRGGIATDTQYF
DNA: TGTGCCAGCAGGGGTGGTATTGCAACAGATACGCAGTATTTT

V: TRBV5-4
D: .
size: .
J: TRBJ2-1
CDR3: CASSLVQGNEQFF
DNA: TGTGCCAGCAGCTTGGTTCAGGGAAATGAGCAGTTCTTC

V: TRBV7-9
D: .
size: few
J: TRBJ2-1
CDR3: CASSSGSYNEQFF
DNA: TGTGCCAGCAGCTCCGGGAGCTACAATGAGCAGTTCTTC

V: TRBV5-1
D: TRBD1
size: .
J: TRBJ1-3
CDR3: CASSLLGQGGENTIYF
DNA: TGCGCCAGCAGCCTATTGGGACAGGGTGGAGAAAACACCATATATTTT

V: TRBV15
D: TRBD1
size: .
J: TRBJ2-2
CDR3: CATSRDRGFYTGELFF
DNA: TGTGCCACCAGCAGGGACAGGGGGTTCTACACCGGGGAGCTGTTTTTT

V: TRBV6-6
D: .
size: once
J: TRBJ1-3
CDR3: CASSPAELGNTIYF
DNA: TGTGCCAGCAGTCCCGCCGAACTAGGAAACACCATATATTTT

V: TRBV5-1
D: TRBD1
size: .
J: TRBJ2-3
CDR3: CASSPGQNTDTQYF
DNA: TGCGCCAGCAGCCCGGGACAGAACACAGATACGCAGTATTTT

V: TRBV4-1
D: TRBD1
size: .
J: TRBJ1-4
CDR3: CASSRLSGGNEKLFF
DNA: TGCGCCAGCAGCCGACTATCAGGGGGTAATGAAAAACTGTTTTTT

V: TRBV2
D: .
size: .
J: TRBJ1-1
CDR3: CASRLGEGTEAFF
DNA: TGTGCCAGCAGACTGGGGGAAGGTACTGAAGCTTTCTTT

V: TRBV30
D: .
size: few
J: TRBJ2-1
CDR3: CACARILGDEQFF
DNA: TGTGCCTGCGCTAGGATTCTGGGGGATGAGCAGTTCTTC

V: TRBV6-1
D: .
size: few
J: TRBJ1-5
CDR3: CASSGGRLSNQPQHF
DNA: TGTGCCAGCAGTGGAGGGCGGCTTAGCAATCAGCCCCAGCATTTT

V: TRBV7-9
D: .
size: .
J: TRBJ1-3
CDR3: CASSLEGVGNTIYF
DNA: TGTGCCAGCAGCTTAGAGGGAGTAGGAAACACCATATATTTT

V: TRBV5-4
D: TRBD1
size: .
J: TRBJ2-2
CDR3: CASSTGGPGELFF
DNA: TGTGCCAGCAGCACAGGGGGTCCCGGGGAGCTGTTTTTT

V: TRBV7-2
D: .
size: .
J: TRBJ2-7
CDR3: CASSLGQGGSYEQYF
DNA: TGTGCCAGCAGCTTAGGGCAGGGAGGCTCCTACGAGCAGTACTTC

V: TRBV11-2
D: .
size: .
J: TRBJ2-7
CDR3: CASSLAGTGAYEQYF
DNA: TGTGCCAGCAGCTTAGCCGGGACTGGGGCCTACGAGCAGTACTTC

V: TRBV7-2
D: TRBD2
size: .
J: TRBJ2-1
CDR3: CASSFSGTSGLEQFF
DNA: TGTGCCAGCAGCTTTTCCGGGACTAGCGGCCTTGAGCAGTTCTTC

V: TRBV2
D: .
size: .
J: TRBJ1-5
CDR3: CASSEGPPPSNQPQHF
DNA: TGTGCCAGCAGTGAAGGTCCCCCCCCGAGCAATCAGCCCCAGCATTTT

V: TRBV7-9
D: .
size: .
J: TRBJ2-5
CDR3: CASSLGAAQETQYF
DNA: TGTGCCAGCAGCTTAGGCGCAGCACAAGAGACCCAGTACTTC

V: TRBV4-2
D: TRBD2
size: .
J: TRBJ2-7
CDR3: CASSSREESEQYF
DNA: TGTGCCAGCAGCAGCCGGGAGGAAAGCGAGCAGTACTTC